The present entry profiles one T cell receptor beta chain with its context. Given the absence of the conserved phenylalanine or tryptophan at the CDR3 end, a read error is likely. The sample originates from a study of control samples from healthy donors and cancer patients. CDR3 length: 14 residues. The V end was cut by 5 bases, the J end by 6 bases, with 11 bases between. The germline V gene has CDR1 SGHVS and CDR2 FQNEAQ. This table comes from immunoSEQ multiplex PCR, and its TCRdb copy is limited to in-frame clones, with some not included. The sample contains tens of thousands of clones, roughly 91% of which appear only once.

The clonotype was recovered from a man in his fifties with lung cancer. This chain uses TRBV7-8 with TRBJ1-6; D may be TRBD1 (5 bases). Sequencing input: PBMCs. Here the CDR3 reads CASSPREGNSPLHL. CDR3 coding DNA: TGTGCCAGCAGCCCCAGGGAGGGTAATTCACCCCTCCACCTT.